This T cell receptor beta chain was recovered during a study of identical twins. Study-level findings and limits: Beta clonotypes that were abundant in cord blood contained fewer insertions, a pattern absent from memory repertoires. Excess twin sharing in beta out-of-frame sequences was weaker.

Unique molecular identifiers were present on the cDNA, and a universal primer site came from template switching. TCRdb used MiXCR to reprocess the 5' RACE reads, holding one entry per CDR3 protein. The table includes under 900,000 distinct CDR3 sequences, over 15% detected once. In regard to this clonotype: What it binds is not known.

V trimming: 5 bases; J trimming: 2 bases; junction bases outside the gene matches: 4. Looked up from germline, CDR1 is SGHTA and CDR2 is FQGNSA. The CDR3 has 15 amino acids. The sample also formed part of further work on T cells expressing NK-cell markers. From that second work: Several experiments added an anti-gamma-delta TCR antibody to sort only alpha-beta TCR T cells.

This chain uses TRBV7-2 with TRBJ2-7, with 12 nucleotides matching TRBD2. Source material: PBMCs. This clonotype originated in a woman under 30 in good health. In DNA, the CDR3 is TGTGCCAGCAGCGCGACTAGCGGGAGTGCCTACGAGCAGTACTTC. Amino acids: CASSATSGSAYEQYF. The whole variable domain, filled in from reference TRBV7-2 and TRBJ2-7, reads GAGVSQSPSNKVTEKGKDVELRCDPISGHTALYWYRQSLGQGLEFLIYFQGNSAPDKSGLPSDRFSAERTGGSVSTLTIQRTQQEDSAVYLCASSATSGSAYEQYFGPGTRLTVT.